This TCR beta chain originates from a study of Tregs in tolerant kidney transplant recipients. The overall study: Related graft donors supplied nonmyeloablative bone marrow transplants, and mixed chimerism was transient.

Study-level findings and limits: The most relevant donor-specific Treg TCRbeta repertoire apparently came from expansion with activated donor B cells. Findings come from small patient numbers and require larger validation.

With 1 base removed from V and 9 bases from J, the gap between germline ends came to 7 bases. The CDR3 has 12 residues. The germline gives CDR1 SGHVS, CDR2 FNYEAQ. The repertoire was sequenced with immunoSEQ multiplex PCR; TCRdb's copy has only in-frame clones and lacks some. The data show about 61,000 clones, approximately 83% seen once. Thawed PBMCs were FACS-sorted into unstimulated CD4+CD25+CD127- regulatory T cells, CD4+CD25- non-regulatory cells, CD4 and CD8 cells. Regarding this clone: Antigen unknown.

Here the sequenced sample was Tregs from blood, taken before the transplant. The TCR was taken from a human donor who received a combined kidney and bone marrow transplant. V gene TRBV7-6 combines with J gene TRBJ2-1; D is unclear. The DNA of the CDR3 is TGTGCCAGCAGCTTAGGTGTCACTGAGCAGTTCTTC. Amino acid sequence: CASSLGVTEQFF. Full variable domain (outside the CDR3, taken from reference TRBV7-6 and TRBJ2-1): GAGVSQSPRYKVTKRGQDVALRCDPISGHVSLYWYRQALGQGPEFLTYFNYEAQQDKSGLPNDRFSAERPEGSISTLTIQRTEQRDSAMYRCASSLGVTEQFFGPGTRLTVL.